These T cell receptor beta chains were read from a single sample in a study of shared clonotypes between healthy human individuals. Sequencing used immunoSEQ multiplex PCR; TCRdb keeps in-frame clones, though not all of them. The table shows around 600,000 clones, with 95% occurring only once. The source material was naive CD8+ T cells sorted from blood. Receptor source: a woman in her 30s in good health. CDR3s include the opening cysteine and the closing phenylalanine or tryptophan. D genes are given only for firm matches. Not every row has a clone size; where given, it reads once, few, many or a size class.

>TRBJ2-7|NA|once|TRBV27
CASSSSGQSYEQYF
TGTGCCAGCAGTTCATCCGGACAGTCCTACGAGCAGTACTTC
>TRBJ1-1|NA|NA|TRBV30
CAWGVRATFF
TGTGCCTGGGGGGTGAGGGCTACTTTCTTT
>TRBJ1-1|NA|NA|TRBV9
CASTYSPGTTEAFF
TGTGCCAGCACCTACAGCCCCGGGACCACTGAAGCTTTCTTT
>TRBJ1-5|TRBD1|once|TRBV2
CASSGDRGYSNQPQHF
TGTGCCAGCAGTGGCGACAGGGGGTATAGCAATCAGCCCCAGCATTTT
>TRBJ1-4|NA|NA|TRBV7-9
CASSSFRERGEKLFF
TGTGCCAGCAGCTCTTTCCGGGAAAGGGGTGAAAAACTGTTTTTT
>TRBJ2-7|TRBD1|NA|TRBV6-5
CASSGGQASYEQYF
TGTGCCAGCAGCGGCGGACAGGCCTCCTACGAGCAGTACTTC
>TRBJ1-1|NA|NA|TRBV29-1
CSVDSDSFEAFF
TGCAGCGTTGACTCGGACAGTTTCGAAGCTTTCTTT
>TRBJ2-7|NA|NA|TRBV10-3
CAISEESTGRSYEQYF
TGTGCCATCAGTGAGGAAAGCACTGGGAGATCCTACGAGCAGTACTTC
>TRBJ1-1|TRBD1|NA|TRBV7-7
CASSLASPGQVFAAFF
TGTGCCAGCAGCTTAGCAAGCCCGGGACAGGTGTTTGCAGCTTTCTTT
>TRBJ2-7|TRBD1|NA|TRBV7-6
CASSLERQGYEQYF
TGTGCCAGCAGCTTAGAACGACAGGGCTACGAGCAGTACTTC
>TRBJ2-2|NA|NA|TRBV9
CASSSLNTGELFF
TGTGCCAGCAGCTCACTAAACACCGGGGAGCTGTTTTTT
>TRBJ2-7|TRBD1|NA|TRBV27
CASRANGTEGIEQYF
TGTGCCAGCAGGGCCAACGGGACAGAAGGAATCGAGCAGTACTTC
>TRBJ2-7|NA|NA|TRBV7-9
CASSALGPSHEQYF
TGTGCCAGCAGCGCGTTAGGTCCGTCCCACGAGCAGTACTTC